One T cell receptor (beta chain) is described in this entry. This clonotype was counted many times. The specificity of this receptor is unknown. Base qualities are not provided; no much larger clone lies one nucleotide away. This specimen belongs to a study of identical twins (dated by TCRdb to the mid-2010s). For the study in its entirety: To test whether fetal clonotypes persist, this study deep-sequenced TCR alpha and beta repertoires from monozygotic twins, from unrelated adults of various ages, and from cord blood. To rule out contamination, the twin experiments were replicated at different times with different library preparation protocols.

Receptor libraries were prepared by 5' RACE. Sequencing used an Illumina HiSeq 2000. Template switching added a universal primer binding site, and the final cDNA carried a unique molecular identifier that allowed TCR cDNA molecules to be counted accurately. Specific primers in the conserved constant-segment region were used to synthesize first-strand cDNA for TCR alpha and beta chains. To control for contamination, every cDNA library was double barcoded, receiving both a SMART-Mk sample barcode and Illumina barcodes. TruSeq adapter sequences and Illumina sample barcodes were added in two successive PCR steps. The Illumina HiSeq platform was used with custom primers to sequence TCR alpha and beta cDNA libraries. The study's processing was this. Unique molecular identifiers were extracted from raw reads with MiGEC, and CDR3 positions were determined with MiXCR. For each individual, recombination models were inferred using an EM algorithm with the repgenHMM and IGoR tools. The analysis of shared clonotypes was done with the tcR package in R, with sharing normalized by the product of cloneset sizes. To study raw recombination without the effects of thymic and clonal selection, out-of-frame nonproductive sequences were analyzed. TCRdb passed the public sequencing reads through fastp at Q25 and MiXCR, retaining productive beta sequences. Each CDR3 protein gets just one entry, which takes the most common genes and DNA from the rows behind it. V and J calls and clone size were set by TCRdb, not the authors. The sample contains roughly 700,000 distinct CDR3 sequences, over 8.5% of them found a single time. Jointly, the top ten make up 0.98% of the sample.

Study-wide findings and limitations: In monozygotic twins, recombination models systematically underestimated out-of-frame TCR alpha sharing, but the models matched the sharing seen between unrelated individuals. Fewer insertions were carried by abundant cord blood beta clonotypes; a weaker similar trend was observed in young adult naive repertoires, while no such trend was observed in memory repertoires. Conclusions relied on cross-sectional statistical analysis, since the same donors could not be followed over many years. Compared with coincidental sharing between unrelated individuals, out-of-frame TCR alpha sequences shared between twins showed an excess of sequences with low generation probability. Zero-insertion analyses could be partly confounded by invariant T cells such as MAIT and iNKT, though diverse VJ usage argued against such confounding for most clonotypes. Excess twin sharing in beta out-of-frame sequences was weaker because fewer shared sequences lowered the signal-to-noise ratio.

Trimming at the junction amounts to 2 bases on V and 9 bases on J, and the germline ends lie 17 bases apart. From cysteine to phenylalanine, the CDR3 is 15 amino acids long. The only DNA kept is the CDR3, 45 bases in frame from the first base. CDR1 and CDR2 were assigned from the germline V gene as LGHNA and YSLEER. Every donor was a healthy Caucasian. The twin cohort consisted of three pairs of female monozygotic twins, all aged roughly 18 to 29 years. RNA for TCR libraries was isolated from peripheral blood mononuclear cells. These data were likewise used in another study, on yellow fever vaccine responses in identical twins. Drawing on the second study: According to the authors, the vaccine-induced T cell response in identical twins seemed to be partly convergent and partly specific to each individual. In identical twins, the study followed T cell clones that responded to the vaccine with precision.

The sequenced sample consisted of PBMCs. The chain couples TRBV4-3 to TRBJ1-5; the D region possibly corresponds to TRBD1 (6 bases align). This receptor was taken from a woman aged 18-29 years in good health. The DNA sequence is TGCGCCAGCAGCCAAAGTCCGGGGGGGGCAACGCCCCAGCATTTT. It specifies CASSQSPGGATPQHF.